The sequence of this T cell receptor (beta chain) was determined in a study of T-cell memory formation after mild COVID-19 (dated by TCRdb to about 2021). Turning to the overall study: TCR sequence clusters from the two donors were largely donor specific. Two young, previously healthy adult volunteers, one female and one male, were included in the cohort. Longitudinal TCRalpha and TCRbeta repertoire sequencing tracked T-cell clones expanding and contracting after mild COVID-19 in a couple of donors.

PBMCs were isolated by Ficoll-Paque density gradient centrifugation. The CDR3 contains 13 residues, cysteine and phenylalanine counted. Just CDR3 DNA is preserved here, 39 bases in frame from base 1. Trimming takes 3 bases from V and 8 bases from J, and the germline ends sit 16 bases apart. According to the germline V gene (reference sequence), CDR1 reads DFQATT and CDR2 reads SNEGSKA. In regard to this clonotype: The specificity of this receptor is unknown. Per-base quality was not reported, and no clone a single base away is much larger than it.

Instrument used: Illumina NovaSeq 6000. Using 5'RACE with constant-segment primers, TCRalpha and TCRbeta cDNA libraries were constructed, with sample barcodes and unique molecular identifiers added in the process. Trizol reagent was used to extract RNA from every sample. Amplification of the libraries took two PCR steps, and the second step added a second sample barcode plus Illumina TruSeq adapters. The libraries were sequenced on an Illumina NovaSeq using 2 x 150 bp paired-end reads. The source study handled its data this way. Reads were demultiplexed and collapsed into UMI-guided consensus sequences with migec v1.2.7. Using mixcr v2.1.11, UMI consensuses were aligned to TRA and TRB V and J templates and then assembled into clonotypes. Expanded or contracted clonotypes were those called significant by both edgeR and NoisET, with noise models trained on biological replicates. edgeR calls used a false discovery rate-adjusted p below 0.01 and a log2 fold-change threshold of 1. As an exploratory analysis of dynamics, PCA with hierarchical clustering was applied to max-normalized trajectories of the 1000 most abundant clonotypes. Separately sequenced CD4+ and CD8+ repertoires were used to assign the CD4 or CD8 phenotype of responding clones. TCRdb reran the public reads through fastp at Q25 and MiXCR, keeping productive beta chains. A single entry per CDR3 protein holds the most common genes and DNA from its merged rows. These V and J calls derive from TCRdb rather than the authors' analysis. The sample data list tens of thousands of distinct CDR3 sequences, and more than 13% of these were observed just once. 39% of the sample is taken by the ten largest.

Results the study describes overall, beyond this receptor: The detection of some responding clones in pre-infection memory suggests that pre-existing cross-reactive memory T cells joined the SARS-CoV-2 response. Clones contracting from day 15 to 85 had balanced CD4/CD8 phenotypes, while a second wave expanding from day 15 to 37 was biased towards CD4+. SARS-CoV-2 specificity of the second-wave clones peaking on day 37 was not confirmed. Only a couple of mild cases were covered in the study, and larger cohorts including severe cases with pre-infection samples were considered necessary. Contracting CD4+ clones were located mainly in the CM and EM memory subsets, whereas CD8+ clones were found to be enriched in EMRA.

The TCR sequence derives from a man between 18 and 35 years old who had mild COVID-19 (a few samples of this study predate the infection). The sample titles of this study are shuffled in the database, so cell type and time point are left out; the donor was told from shared clones. Specimen: PBMCs or a T cell subset sorted from them (not recorded which). Here the chain combines TRBV20-1 and TRBJ1-2; too little of a D gene remains to name it. CDR3 sequence: CSARFRLSSGYTF. The DNA sequence is as follows: TGCAGTGCTAGGTTCAGGCTATCTTCAGGCTACACCTTC.